This TCR beta chain came from a study of blood T cells in healthy people across ages (dated by TCRdb to the mid-2010s). Context from the whole study: In model experiments, template switching captured about one uniquely barcoded TCR beta cDNA molecule for every two T cells. Age-related changes in TCR beta repertoire diversity were measured in the study by deep sequencing normalized with unique cDNA molecular identifiers. To avoid experimental bias, donors of different ages were spread randomly across the sequencing lanes. The study analyzed two additional independent replicas of 1 million unique cDNA reads from the same blood draw for two donors, one aged 18 to 30 and one aged 80 or older. The donors were divided into four age groups: young (average around 16 years), middle-aged (under 40), aged (approximately 64) and long-lived (nearly 85).

The library relied on 5' RACE. A second 7 to 11 cycle PCR used a sample-barcoded 5' primer and a J-beta primer mix. A template-switch 5' adaptor carrying 12 random nucleotides introduced a unique molecular identifier onto each TCR beta cDNA molecule. Each sample yielded at least 2.5 million CDR3-containing paired-end reads. The Mint cDNA synthesis kit, primed by a TRBC-specific oligonucleotide, was used to synthesize first-strand cDNA from all RNA. After uracil-DNA glycosylase treatment, a first 18-cycle PCR used universal primers M1SS and BC2_uni_R on all cDNA. For the original study's pipeline: For normalization, 1 million high-quality reads, each with a distinct molecular identifier, were randomly selected from each sample. Instead of being binned into consensus sequences, reads that shared molecular identifiers were thrown out. MiTCR, with a Q25 quality threshold and the strictest error-elimination algorithm, was used for CDR3 identification, clonotype clustering and error correction. A nonparametric unseen species model with Euler transformation was used to estimate a lower bound on total TCR beta diversity. TCRdb reworked the public reads: Q25 trimming with fastp, MiXCR clone assembly, productive beta chains retained. Under each unique CDR3 protein, matching rows form one entry showing the most common genes and DNA. For this entry, the V and J calls and clone size follow TCRdb and not the study's own pipeline. This sample gives over 1,500,000 distinct CDR3 sequences in total; roughly two fifths of them show up just once. The top ten constitute 23% of the sample.

Study-level results and caveats: Compared with the aged group, the long-lived group had more naive CD4+ T cells, fewer expanded clones and increased TCR diversity, a pattern suggesting age selection. Estimates of total diversity from one million sequenced T cells were regarded as lower bounds and underestimates. As age increased, observed TCR beta diversity per million T cells dropped in a roughly linear way, and a significant reduction was already evident by age around 41. Because donor CMV infection status was unknown, age-related changes in expanded clonotypes were potentially confounded. A strong correlation was found between observed TCR beta diversity and the percentage of naive T cells measured by flow cytometry. Because profiling used bulk unsorted PBMCs, naive and antigen-experienced compartments could not be compared conclusively.

Systemically healthy Caucasian individuals from Russia, 35 to 50 in total and aged about 6 to 95 years, were included as donors. Each donor gave ten milliliters of peripheral blood, collected into EDTA-treated Vacutainer tubes. Ficoll-Paque density-gradient centrifugation was used to isolate PBMCs, with at least 6 million per sample. Total RNA, at least 6 micrograms per sample, was extracted from PBMCs with Trizol reagent. For every donor, flow cytometry on a PBMC aliquot measured the percentage of naive CD45RAhigh/CD27high T cells. Trimming costs V 1 base and J 8 bases, and their ends lie 11 bases apart. The CDR3 has 13 amino acids, counting the end cysteine and phenylalanine. The DNA shown is the 39-base CDR3, in frame from base 1. For CDR1 and CDR2, the germline V gene lists KGHSH and LQKENI. In the case of this clonotype: Its antigen is unknown. Nothing much larger sits one base from this clone, and base qualities are not available.

The origin of this receptor is a human donor in good health. The sequence is built from TRBV18 and TRBJ1-2; the D gene cannot be resolved reliably. The material sequenced was blood. The sequenced DNA: TGTGCCAGCTCACCACAGGGAAATAGCGGCTACACCTTC. The translation is CASSPQGNSGYTF.